Listed here is a single T cell receptor (beta chain). Looked up from germline, CDR1 is DFQATT and CDR2 is SNEGSKA (reference sequence). J was trimmed by 8 bases and V by 5 bases; bases with no gene match: 8. This CDR3 has 12 residues. The time point here: patch test 3, about 24 weeks after DPC sensitization. Sample treatment: therapeutic diphenylcyclopropenone sensitization with weekly scalp DPC. The sample is drawn from a study of human T cells and chemical hapten exposure. TCRdb passed the RACE reads through MiXCR, listing each CDR3 protein once. Of under 200,000 distinct CDR3 sequences detected, approximately 30% appear once; the ten largest clones hold approximately 2.1%.

The sequencing used whole blood, collected in connection with sensitization to the hapten diphenylcyclopropenone (DPC). This TCR derives from a woman between 18 and 29 years old with alopecia areata. Some clones in this sample may be carry-over from other donors' samples. The gene calls are TRBV20-1 and TRBJ2-7; 8 nucleotides match TRBD1. CDR3 sequence: CSAGTDRGKQYF. As DNA, the CDR3 is TGCAGTGCTGGGACCGACAGGGGAAAGCAGTACTTC.